This TCR beta chain was obtained from a study of neurological immune-mediated disorders. Study outcomes and limitations: No CDR3 amino acid sequences recurred among expanded clones across subjects, suggesting private repertoires in all groups.

The time point: longitudinal time-point 3. It was by 5'RACE with 10-nucleotide random UMIs that the cDNA was made. In TCRdb, the 5' RACE reads were re-called with MiXCR into one record per CDR3 protein. The sample contains tens of thousands of distinct CDR3 sequences, roughly 13% of which appear only once. Ten or more counts support this clonotype. Antigen specificity is unknown. Sequenced sample: PBMCs. The sequence came from a man aged 25-45 years in good health.

CDR3 nucleotide sequence: TGCGCCAGCACCGCAGCGGGCGGCAGCTCCTACGAGCAGTACTTC. Its translation: CASTAAGGSSYEQYF. V and J are TRBV5-1 and TRBJ2-7, with D maybe TRBD2 (6 bases). The CDR3 runs to 15 residues. V was trimmed by 6 bases and J by 0 bases, leaving 16 bases between them. From germline, CDR1 is SGHRS and CDR2 YFSETQ.